This paragraph reports one TCR beta chain. Its specificity is not known. The data belong to a study of regulatory T cells in long-lasting Graves disease. Whole-study results and caveats: No thyroid tissue was studied; the work used peripheral blood only.

The time point: persistent/refractory GD, antithyroid drugs over 5 years with positive TRAb. PBMC RNA was the source of the TCR library. This CDR3 spans 11 amino acids. Germline-derived CDR1 and CDR2 are MNHEY and SVGEGT. V lost 1 base and J 11 bases, leaving 8 bases between the germline ends. Arm-PCR of CDR3 regions and iRepertoire HTBI primers were used to build TCR beta libraries. TCRdb re-called the multiplex PCR reads with MiXCR, one entry per CDR3 protein. Of about 400,000 distinct CDR3 sequences listed, about 20% are singletons. This rearrangement joins TRBV6-2 or TRBV6-3 to TRBJ1-1; D ambiguous. The sequences come from peripheral blood mononuclear cells (PBMCs), collected when the disease was refractory, from a patient treated with antithyroid drugs. This receptor was identified in a female donor with Graves disease. CDR3 protein: CASSYLAGAFF. In DNA, the CDR3 is TGTGCCAGCAGTTACTTGGCGGGCGCTTTCTTT.